This TCR beta chain is from a study of response to subunit inactivated influenza vaccine. V shed 1 base and J 7 bases; nucleotides not matched to a gene: 9. The V gene's germline CDR1 is LGHDT and CDR2 YNNKEL (reference sequence). The CDR3 is made up of 16 amino acids. TCRdb recomputed calls from the RT-PCR reads with MiXCR, one row per CDR3 protein. This sample carries around 520,000 distinct CDR3 sequences, over 25% of them seen once, and the ten largest clones take approximately 1.9%. The rearrangement joins TRBV3-1 to TRBJ2-1; TRBD2 matches 8 bases. The sequenced sample was CD4+ T cells sorted from PBMCs, obtained approximately 5 days after vaccination. The source is a man aged 50-59 years who received an inactivated influenza vaccine. The CDR3 DNA reads TGTGCCAGCAGCCAAGTCCGGTTAGCGGGGACAAATGAGCAGTTCTTC. Its translation is CASSQVRLAGTNEQFF.